This T cell receptor beta chain was documented in a study of OX40 agonist ivuxolimab in advanced cancers. Study summary: Patients were treated with intravenous ivuxolimab, dosed at 0.01 to 10 mg/kg and infused every 2 weeks.

TCRdb's copy holds only in-frame clones and misses some; the assay was immunoSEQ multiplex PCR. The sample holds approximately 91,000 clones, roughly 87% seen once. Patients with a history of autoimmune disease or on systemic immunosuppression were excluded. Turning to this clone: Its target is not known.

The ends were cut back, 5 bases at V and 1 base at J, with 15 bases in the middle. CDR1 and CDR2 from the germline V gene are LNHDA and SQIVND (reference sequence). The length of the CDR3 is 17 residues. Notes on the study in general: Also present in some nonresponders was a low level of normalized T-cell clonal expansion. Doses of 0.1 to 3.0 mg/kg were accompanied by clonal expansion of CD4+ and CD8+ blood T cells by week 6.

The genes are TRBV19 and TRBJ2-6; perhaps TRBD1 as D (5 bases). This TCR derives from an adult with an advanced solid tumor such as melanoma, head and neck, liver or kidney cancer. This sample comprised CD4+ or CD8+ T cells sorted from blood, obtained in a trial of the OX40 agonist ivuxolimab. The CDR3 nucleotides are TGTGCCAGTAGTGTTCACCTCAGGGATTCTGGGGCCAACGTCCTGACTTTC. Translated: CASSVHLRDSGANVLTF.